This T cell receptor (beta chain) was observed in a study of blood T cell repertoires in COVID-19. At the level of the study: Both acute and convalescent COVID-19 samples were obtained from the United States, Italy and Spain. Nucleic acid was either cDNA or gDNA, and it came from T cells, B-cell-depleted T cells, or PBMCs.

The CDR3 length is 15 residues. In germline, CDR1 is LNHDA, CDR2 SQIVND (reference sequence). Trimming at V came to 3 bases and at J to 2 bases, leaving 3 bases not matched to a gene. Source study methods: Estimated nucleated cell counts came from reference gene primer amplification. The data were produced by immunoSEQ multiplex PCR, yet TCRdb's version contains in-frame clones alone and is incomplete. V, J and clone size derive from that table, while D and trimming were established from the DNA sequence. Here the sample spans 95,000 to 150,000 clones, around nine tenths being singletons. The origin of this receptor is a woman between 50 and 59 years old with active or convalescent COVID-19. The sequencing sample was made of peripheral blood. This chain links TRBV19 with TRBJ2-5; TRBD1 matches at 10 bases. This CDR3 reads CASSMGQGTQETQYF. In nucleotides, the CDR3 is TGTGCCAGTAGTATGGGACAGGGGACTCAAGAGACCCAGTACTTC.